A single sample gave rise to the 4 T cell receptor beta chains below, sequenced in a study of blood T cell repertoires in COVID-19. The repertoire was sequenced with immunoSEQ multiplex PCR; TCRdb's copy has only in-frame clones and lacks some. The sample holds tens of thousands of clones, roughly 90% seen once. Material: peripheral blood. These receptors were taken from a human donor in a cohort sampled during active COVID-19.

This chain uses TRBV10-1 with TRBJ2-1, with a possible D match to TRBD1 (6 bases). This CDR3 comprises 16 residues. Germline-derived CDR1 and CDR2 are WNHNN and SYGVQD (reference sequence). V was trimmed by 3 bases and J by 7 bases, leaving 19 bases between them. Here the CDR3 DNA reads TGCGCCAGCAGTGATGCCCCAGGGGAACCCTCGAATGAGCAGTTCTTC. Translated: CASSDAPGEPSNEQFF.

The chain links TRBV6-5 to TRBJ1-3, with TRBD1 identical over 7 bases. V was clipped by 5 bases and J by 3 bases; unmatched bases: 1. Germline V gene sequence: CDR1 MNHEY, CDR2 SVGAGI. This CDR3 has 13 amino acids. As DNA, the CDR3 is TGTGCCAGCAGTCAGGGGGGTGGAAACACCATATATTTT. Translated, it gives CASSQGGGNTIYF.

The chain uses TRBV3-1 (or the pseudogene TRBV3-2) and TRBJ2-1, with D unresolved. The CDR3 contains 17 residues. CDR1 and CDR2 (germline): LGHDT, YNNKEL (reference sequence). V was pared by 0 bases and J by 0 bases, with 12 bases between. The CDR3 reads CASSQDRYIASYNEQFF. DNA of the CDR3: TGTGCCAGCAGCCAAGATAGGTACATAGCCTCCTACAATGAGCAGTTCTTC.

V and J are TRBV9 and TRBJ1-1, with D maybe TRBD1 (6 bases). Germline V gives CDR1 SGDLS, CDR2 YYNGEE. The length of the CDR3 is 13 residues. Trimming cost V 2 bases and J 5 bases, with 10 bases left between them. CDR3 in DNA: TGTGCCAGCAGCGTCGCAGGGGATACTGAAGCTTTCTTT. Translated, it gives CASSVAGDTEAFF.